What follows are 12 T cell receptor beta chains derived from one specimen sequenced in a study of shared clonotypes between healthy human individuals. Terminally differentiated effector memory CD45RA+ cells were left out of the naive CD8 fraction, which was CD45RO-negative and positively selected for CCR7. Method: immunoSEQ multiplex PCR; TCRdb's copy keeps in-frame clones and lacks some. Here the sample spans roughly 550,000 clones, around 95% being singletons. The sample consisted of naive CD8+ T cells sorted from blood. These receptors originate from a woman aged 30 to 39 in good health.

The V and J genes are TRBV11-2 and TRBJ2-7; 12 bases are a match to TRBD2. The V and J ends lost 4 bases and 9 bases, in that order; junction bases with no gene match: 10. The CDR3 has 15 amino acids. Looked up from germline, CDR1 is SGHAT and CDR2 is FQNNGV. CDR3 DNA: TGTGCCAGCAGCTCGCGGACTAGCGGGGCCCAAGGGCAGTACTTC. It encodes CASSSRTSGAQGQYF.

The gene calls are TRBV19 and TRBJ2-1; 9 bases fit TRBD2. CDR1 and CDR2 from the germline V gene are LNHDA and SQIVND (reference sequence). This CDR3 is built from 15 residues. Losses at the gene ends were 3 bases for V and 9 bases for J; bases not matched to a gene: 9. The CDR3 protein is CASSIRREGFGEQFF. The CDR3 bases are TGTGCCAGTAGTATTCGGCGGGAGGGATTCGGTGAGCAGTTCTTC.

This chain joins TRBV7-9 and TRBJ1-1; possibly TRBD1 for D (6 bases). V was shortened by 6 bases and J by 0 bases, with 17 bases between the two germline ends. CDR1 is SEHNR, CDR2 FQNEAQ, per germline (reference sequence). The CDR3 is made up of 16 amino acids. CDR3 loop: CASSLTGSALNTEAFF. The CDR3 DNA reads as TGTGCCAGCAGTCTAACAGGGTCCGCGCTGAACACTGAAGCTTTCTTT.

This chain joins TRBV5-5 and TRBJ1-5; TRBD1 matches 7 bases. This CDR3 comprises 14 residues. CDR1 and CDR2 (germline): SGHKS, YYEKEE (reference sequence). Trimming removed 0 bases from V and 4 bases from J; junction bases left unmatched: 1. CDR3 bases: TGTGCCAGCAGCTTGGAACAGGGGAATCAGCCCCAGCATTTT. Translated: CASSLEQGNQPQHF. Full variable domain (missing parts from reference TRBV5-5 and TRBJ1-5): DAGVTQSPTHLIKTRGQQVTLRCSPISGHKSVSWYQQVLGQGPQFIFQYYEKEERGRGNFPDRFSARQFPNYSSELNVNALLLGDSALYLCASSLEQGNQPQHFGDGTRLSIL.

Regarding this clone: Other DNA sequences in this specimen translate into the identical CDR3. The CDR3 protein is CASSLSGSTYEQYF. The DNA for the CDR3 is TGTGCCAGCAGTTTAAGCGGGAGTACCTACGAGCAGTACTTC. The chain recombines TRBV28 with TRBJ2-7; 8 nucleotides agree with TRBD2. The CDR3 covers 14 residues. V was clipped by 2 bases and J by 2 bases; unmatched bases: 2. The germline V gene encodes CDR1 MDHEN and CDR2 SYDVKM. The variable domain in full, completed from reference TRBV28 and TRBJ2-7, reads DVKVTQSSRYLVKRTGEKVFLECVQDMDHENMFWYRQDPGLGLRLIYFSYDVKMKEKGDIPEGYSVSREKKERFSLILESASTNQTSMYLCASSLSGSTYEQYFGPGTRLTVT.

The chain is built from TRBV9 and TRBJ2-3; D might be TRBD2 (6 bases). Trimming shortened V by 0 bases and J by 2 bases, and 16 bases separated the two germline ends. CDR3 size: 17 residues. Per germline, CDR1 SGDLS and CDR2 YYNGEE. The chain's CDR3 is CASSVGGGRLATDTQYF. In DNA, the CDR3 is TGTGCCAGCAGCGTAGGGGGAGGTCGATTGGCCACAGATACGCAGTATTTT. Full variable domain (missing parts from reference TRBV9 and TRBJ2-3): DSGVTQTPKHLITATGQRVTLRCSPRSGDLSVYWYQQSLDQGLQFLIQYYNGEERAKGNILERFSAQQFPDLHSELNLSSLELGDSALYFCASSVGGGRLATDTQYFGPGTRLTVL.

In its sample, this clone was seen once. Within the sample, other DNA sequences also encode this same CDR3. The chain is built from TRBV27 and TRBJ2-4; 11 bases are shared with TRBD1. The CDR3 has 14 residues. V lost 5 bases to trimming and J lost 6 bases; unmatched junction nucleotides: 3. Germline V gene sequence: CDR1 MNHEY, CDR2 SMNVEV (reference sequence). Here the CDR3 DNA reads TGTGCCAGCAGTCTCGGGACAGGGGGAAACATTCAGTACTTC. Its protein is CASSLGTGGNIQYF.

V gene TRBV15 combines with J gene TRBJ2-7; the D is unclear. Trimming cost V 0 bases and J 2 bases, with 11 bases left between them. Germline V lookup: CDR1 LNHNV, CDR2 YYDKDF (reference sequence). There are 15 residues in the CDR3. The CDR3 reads CATSRDLTTAYEQYF. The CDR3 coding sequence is TGTGCCACCAGCAGAGATCTAACTACCGCCTACGAGCAGTACTTC.

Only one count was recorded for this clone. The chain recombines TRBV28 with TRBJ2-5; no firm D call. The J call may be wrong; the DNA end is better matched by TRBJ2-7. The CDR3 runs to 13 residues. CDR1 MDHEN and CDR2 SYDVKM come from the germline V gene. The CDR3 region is CASSPTPYHEQYF. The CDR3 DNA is TGTGCCAGCAGTCCAACTCCGTACCACGAGCAGTACTTC.

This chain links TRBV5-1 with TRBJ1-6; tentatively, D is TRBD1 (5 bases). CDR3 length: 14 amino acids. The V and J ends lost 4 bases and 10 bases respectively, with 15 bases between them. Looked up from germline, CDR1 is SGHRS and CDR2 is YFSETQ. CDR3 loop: CASSTTDAYSPLHF. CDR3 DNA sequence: TGCGCCAGCAGCACGACAGACGCCTACTCACCCCTCCACTTT. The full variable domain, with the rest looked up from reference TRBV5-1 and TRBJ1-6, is KAGVTQTPRYLIKTRGQQVTLSCSPISGHRSVSWYQQTPGQGLQFLFEYFSETQRNKGNFPGRFSGRQFSNSRSEMNVSTLELGDSALYLCASSTTDAYSPLHFGNGTRLTVT.

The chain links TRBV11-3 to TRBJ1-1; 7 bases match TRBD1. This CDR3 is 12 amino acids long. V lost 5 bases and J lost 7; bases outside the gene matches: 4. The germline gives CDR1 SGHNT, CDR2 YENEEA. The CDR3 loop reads CASSLRGVEAFF. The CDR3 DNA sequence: TGTGCCAGCAGCCTCAGGGGGGTTGAAGCTTTCTTT.

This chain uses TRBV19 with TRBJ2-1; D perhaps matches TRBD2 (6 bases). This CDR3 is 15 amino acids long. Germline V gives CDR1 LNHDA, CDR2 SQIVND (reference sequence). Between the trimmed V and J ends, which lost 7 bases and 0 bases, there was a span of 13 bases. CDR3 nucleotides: TGTGCCAGTACGTTAACGGGAGTCTCCTACAATGAGCAGTTCTTC. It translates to CASTLTGVSYNEQFF.